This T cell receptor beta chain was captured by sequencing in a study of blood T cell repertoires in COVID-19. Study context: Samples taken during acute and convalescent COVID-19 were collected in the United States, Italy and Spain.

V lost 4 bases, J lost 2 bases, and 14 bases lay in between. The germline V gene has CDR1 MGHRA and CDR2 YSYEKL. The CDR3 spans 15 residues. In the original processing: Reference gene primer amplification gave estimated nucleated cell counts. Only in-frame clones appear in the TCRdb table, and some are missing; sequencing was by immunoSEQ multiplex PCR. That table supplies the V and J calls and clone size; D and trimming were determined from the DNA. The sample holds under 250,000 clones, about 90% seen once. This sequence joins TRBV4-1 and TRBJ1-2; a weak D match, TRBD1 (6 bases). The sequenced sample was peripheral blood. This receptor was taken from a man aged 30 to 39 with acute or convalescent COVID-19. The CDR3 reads CASSPSGQKNYGYTF. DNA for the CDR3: TGCGCCAGCAGCCCCTCCGGACAGAAAAACTATGGCTACACCTTC.